This TCR beta chain comes out of a study of blood T cell repertoires in COVID-19. Across the whole study: Collection of acute and convalescent COVID-19 samples took place in the United States, Italy and Spain. T cells, B-cell-depleted T cells, or PBMCs provided the cDNA or gDNA that served as material.

As originally analysed: Counts of nucleated cells, estimated from reference gene primer amplification, were obtained. TCRdb's copy holds only in-frame clones and misses some; the assay was immunoSEQ multiplex PCR. D and trimming were read from the DNA, whereas the V and J calls and clone size are those reported in that table. This sample has tens of thousands of clones, with roughly 84% found just once. Followed longitudinally, the Seattle patients had been enrolled during active infection. The CDR3 loop spans 14 amino acids. Between the trimmed V and J ends, which lost 0 bases and 1 base, there was a span of 5 bases. The germline CDR1 and CDR2 sequences are MRHNA and SNTAGT.

This receptor was taken from a man in his sixties with COVID-19, enrolled during active disease. Sequenced input: peripheral blood. This chain uses TRBV6-4 with TRBJ2-3, with no clear D. The CDR3, as DNA: TGTGCCAGCAGTGACTCTACAGGCACAGATACGCAGTATTTT. It yields the protein CASSDSTGTDTQYF.